This T cell receptor (beta chain) was captured by sequencing in a study of cytomegalovirus exposure and HLA in healthy donors. Findings of the study overall: The likely origin of a cluster of highly shared sequence variants was a sequencing artifact. In a later analysis, specific HLA alleles were associated with 15,000 or so TCR beta sequences at a 0.05 false discovery rate.

Germline-derived CDR1 and CDR2 are SGHTA and FQGNSA. The V gene end was trimmed by 0 bases and the J gene end by 10 bases; junction bases not matched to a gene: 10. There are 16 residues in the CDR3. This clone is a singleton in its sample. The antigen remains unidentified. The PCR employed 60 Vbeta primers together with 13 Jbeta primers. Generated by immunoSEQ multiplex PCR, the TCRdb table keeps only in-frame clones and is missing some. Here the sample spans 100,000 or so clones, around 79% being singletons. The TCR originated in a woman aged 40 to 50 in good health and CMV-seronegative. V gene TRBV7-2 combines with J gene TRBJ2-1; the match to TRBD2 covers 9 bases. The sample was PBMCs. CDR3 in amino acids: CASSLAPSGGPREQFF. The CDR3 region has the DNA TGTGCCAGCAGCTTAGCGCCCAGCGGGGGGCCCCGGGAGCAGTTCTTC.